This TCR beta chain was retrieved from a study of cytomegalovirus exposure and HLA in healthy donors. Primers for the PCR totalled 60 Vbeta and 13 Jbeta. Measured with immunoSEQ multiplex PCR; TCRdb has only the in-frame clones, and not every one. Altogether 90,000 to 110,000 clones are present, roughly 80% being singletons, with the ten largest covering about 6.9%. In the case of this clone: Its antigen is currently unknown.

Germline V lookup: CDR1 MNHNS, CDR2 SASEGT. V lost 7 bases and J lost 1, with 8 bases in between. The CDR3 extends over 12 amino acids. Study results and caveats: Common viral pathogens were later found to be apparently linked to several of the most significant clusters. The study recorded more than 150 TCR beta chains that were cytomegalovirus-associated. A classifier reportedly called cytomegalovirus status with high sensitivity and specificity.

The chain recombines TRBV6-1 with TRBJ2-7, with a weak D call TRBD2 (6 bases). Sequenced material: PBMCs. This sequence was found in a man aged 25 to 40 in good health and CMV-seropositive. The CDR3 protein is CASTGSSYEQYF. Here the CDR3 DNA reads TGTGCCAGCACCGGGAGTTCCTACGAGCAGTACTTC.